The next 10 T cell receptor beta chains were all read from a single sample in a study of shared clonotypes between healthy human individuals. Only CD45RO-negative cells positively selected for CCR7 counted as naive CD8 cells, so terminally differentiated effector memory CD45RA+ cells were excluded. Measured with immunoSEQ multiplex PCR; TCRdb has only the in-frame clones, and not every one. The sample carries hundreds of thousands of clones, roughly 95% recorded once. The material sequenced was naive CD8+ T cells sorted from blood. The receptors shown here come from a young woman in good health.

V and J are TRBV7-9 and TRBJ2-7; 7 nucleotides match TRBD1. Trimming at V came to 3 bases and at J to 2 bases, leaving 4 bases not matched to a gene. Germline V CDR1 and CDR2: SEHNR, FQNEAQ (reference sequence). The CDR3 is made up of 14 amino acids. CDR3 DNA sequence: TGTGCCAGCAGCTTGGGACAGACTCCCTACGAGCAGTACTTC. This translates into CASSLGQTPYEQYF.

This clone occurred a few times. The chain employs TRBV27 and TRBJ2-7, with D hard to call. The CDR3 is 15 residues long. CDR1 MNHEY and CDR2 SMNVEV come from the germline V gene (reference sequence). V lost 5 bases and J lost 4, with 18 bases in between. CDR3 protein: CASSPYSTALYEQYF. The CDR3 nucleotides read TGTGCCAGCAGTCCCTATTCCACTGCCTTGTACGAGCAGTACTTC.

The rearrangement joins TRBV9 to TRBJ1-4; D might be TRBD1 (5 bases). The CDR3 spans 15 residues. Germline V lookup: CDR1 SGDLS, CDR2 YYNGEE. The ends were cut back, 1 base at V and 3 bases at J, with 10 bases in the middle. Here the CDR3 reads CASSVWGSANEKLFF. The CDR3 region has the DNA TGTGCCAGCAGCGTATGGGGGTCAGCTAATGAAAAACTGTTTTTT.

The rearrangement joins TRBV2 to TRBJ2-1; D remains unclear. The V gene's germline CDR1 is SNHLY and CDR2 FYNNEI. The V and J ends lost 5 bases and 5 bases respectively, with 10 bases between them. The CDR3 is 13 amino acids. CDR3: CASSYDLNNEQFF. CDR3 nucleotide sequence: TGTGCCAGCAGTTATGACCTCAACAATGAGCAGTTCTTC.

The CDR3 here is CASSLETGANTIYF. In nucleotides, the CDR3 is TGTGCCAGCAGCTTAGAAACGGGGGCAAACACCATATATTTT. V usage is TRBV7-9 and J usage is TRBJ1-3, with D perhaps matching TRBD1 (6 bases). Germline-derived CDR1 and CDR2 are SEHNR and FQNEAQ (reference sequence). V lost 1 base, J lost 6 bases, and 10 bases lay in between. This CDR3 spans 14 amino acids.

V gene TRBV10-3 combines with J gene TRBJ2-1, with 9 bases aligning to TRBD2. The CDR3 has 16 amino acids. Germline V lookup: CDR1 ENHRY, CDR2 SYGVKD. The V and J ends lost 0 bases and 2 bases, in that order; junction bases with no gene match: 2. CDR3 loop: CAISESGGRAYNEQFF. CDR3 coding DNA: TGTGCCATCAGTGAGTCAGGCGGGAGGGCCTACAATGAGCAGTTCTTC.

A note on this clone: Compared with germline, one end of the junction differs, possibly owing to a read error. The chain carries TRBV2 and TRBJ2-1, with a tentative D call TRBD2 (5 bases). The CDR3 is made up of 12 amino acids. Germline loops: CDR1 SNHLY, CDR2 FYNNEI. The CDR3 DNA follows: TGTGCCAGCAGTGACTCCGCACTAGAGCTGTTCTTC. It is translated as CASSDSALELFF.

This sequence joins TRBV27 and TRBJ1-2, with TRBD1 identical over 7 bases. The trim removed 2 bases at V and 8 bases at J, leaving 5 bases unmatched. The CDR3 is 13 amino acids. Per germline, CDR1 MNHEY and CDR2 SMNVEV (reference sequence). CDR3 DNA: TGTGCCAGCAGTTTACTTCAGGGGGGCGGCTACACCTTC. It encodes CASSLLQGGGYTF.

The chain links TRBV25-1 to TRBJ2-7; tentative D call: TRBD1 (5 bases). Germline values: CDR1 MGHDK, CDR2 SYGVNS. The V gene lost 2 bases and the J gene lost 4 bases, with 6 bases spanning the gap. The CDR3 sequence is 12 residues long. CDR3 region: CASSENRYEQYF. The CDR3, as DNA: TGTGCCAGCAGTGAAAACAGGTACGAGCAGTACTTC.

The chain links TRBV28 to TRBJ2-1; 12 bases agree with TRBD2. The CDR3 is 15 residues long. Germline lookup yields CDR1 MDHEN and CDR2 SYDVKM. Trimming removed 5 bases from V and 5 bases from J; junction bases left unmatched: 4. CDR3 nucleotides: TGTGCCAGCAGTCGACTAGCGGGAGACCACAATGAGCAGTTCTTC. It codes for CASSRLAGDHNEQFF.